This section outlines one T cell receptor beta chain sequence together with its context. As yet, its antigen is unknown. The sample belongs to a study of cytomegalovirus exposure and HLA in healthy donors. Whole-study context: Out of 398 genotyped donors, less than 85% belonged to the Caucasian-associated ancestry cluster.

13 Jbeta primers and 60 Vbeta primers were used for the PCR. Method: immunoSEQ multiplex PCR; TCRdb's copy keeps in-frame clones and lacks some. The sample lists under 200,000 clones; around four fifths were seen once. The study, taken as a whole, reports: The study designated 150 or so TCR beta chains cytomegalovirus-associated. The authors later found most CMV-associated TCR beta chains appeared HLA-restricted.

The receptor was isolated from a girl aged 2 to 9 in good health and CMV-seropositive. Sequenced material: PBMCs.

The CDR3 here is CSARTGKFYEQYF. For the CDR3, the DNA is TGCAGCGCCAGGACAGGGAAGTTCTACGAGCAGTACTTC. The chain links TRBV29-1 to TRBJ2-7; 8 bases agree with TRBD1. The CDR3 is 13 amino acids. Germline-derived CDR1 and CDR2 are SQVTM and ANQGSEA. The V segment lost 7 bases and the J segment 3 bases; nucleotides outside the gene matches: 8.